Listed here is a single T cell receptor beta chain. The target of this receptor is not known. Qualities for individual bases were not recorded, and no much larger clone is one base off. The data originate from a study of blood T cell repertoires in COVID-19 (TCRdb year 2020). Study-level background: Collaborator samples came from the United States, Italy and Spain and covered acute and convalescent phases of COVID-19. The prospective study material was composed of cDNA or gDNA derived from T cells, B-cell-depleted T cells, or PBMCs. Deeply sampled blood TCRbeta repertoires from subjects exposed to, actively infected with, or recovered from COVID-19 were included in the dataset. The repertoires were made available in a free public database intended to serve as a resource for research on the immune response to SARS-CoV-2. The samples were drawn from the first 160 participants of the ongoing ImmuneRACE study and from 1,254 subjects provided by 6 global collaborators. Nearly every sample came with metadata listing a de-identified subject ID, COVID-19 status, age in years and sex. Where available, HLA class I and class II types were obtained from metadata supplied by the sample provider rather than from assay-based typing. Study-wide findings and limitations: The quantity of clinical and demographic metadata differed by source and by participant and was supplied without curation.

In the prospective study, participants were about 18 to 100 years old, resided in fewer than 25 geographic areas of the United States, and were enrolled through a virtual design. To assign participants to cohorts, the prospective study relied on clinical history that participants themselves reported in a screening survey and a study questionnaire. Exposed participants had been in contact, within 2 weeks of entering the study, with a person who had a PCR-confirmed or clinician-diagnosed case of COVID-19. In the prospective study, whole blood, serum and a nasopharyngeal or oropharyngeal swab were collected from each participant by mobile phlebotomists. Additional blood draws and questionnaires over an approximately two-month period could optionally be provided by prospective study participants. Before DNA extraction, blood samples from the prospective study were shipped at room temperature or frozen.

The CDR3 runs 14 amino acids, cysteine and phenylalanine included. Of the read, only the CDR3 DNA is kept; its 42 bases are in frame from base 1. The trim is 1 base for V and 1 base for J, with a gap of 8 bases between the germline ends. In the germline V gene, CDR1 corresponds to SGHRS and CDR2 to YFSETQ. TCRbeta CDR3 regions were amplified from genomic DNA using the immunoSEQ Assay, a bias-controlled multiplex PCR. Per the original workflow: Within the assay, amplification of reference gene primers was used to estimate how many nucleated cells each sample contained. To quantify the absolute abundance of each unique TCRbeta CDR3 rearrangement, sequence reads were collapsed and filtered. Productive Simpson clonality was computed per sample as the square root of Simpson's diversity index over productive rearrangements. TCRdb holds this immuneACCESS table with in-frame rearrangements only. Some clones are missing; in checked studies, unresolved V genes explain under half, and the rest has no known cause. V, J and clone size are those of that table, while D and trimming were read from the DNA. The sample profile shows about 140,000 clones; less than 85% of them were found once. Of the sample, 1.5% to 2% falls within the top ten clones.

The sequence was obtained from a woman younger than 35 who had been exposed to COVID-19. Sequencing was performed on PBMCs or T cells enriched from blood (not recorded which). The sequence is built from TRBV5-1 and TRBJ1-1, with the D gene uncertain. The DNA is TGCGCCAGCAGCTTGCACCCCGGGAACACTGAAGCTTTCTTT. This encodes CASSLHPGNTEAFF.